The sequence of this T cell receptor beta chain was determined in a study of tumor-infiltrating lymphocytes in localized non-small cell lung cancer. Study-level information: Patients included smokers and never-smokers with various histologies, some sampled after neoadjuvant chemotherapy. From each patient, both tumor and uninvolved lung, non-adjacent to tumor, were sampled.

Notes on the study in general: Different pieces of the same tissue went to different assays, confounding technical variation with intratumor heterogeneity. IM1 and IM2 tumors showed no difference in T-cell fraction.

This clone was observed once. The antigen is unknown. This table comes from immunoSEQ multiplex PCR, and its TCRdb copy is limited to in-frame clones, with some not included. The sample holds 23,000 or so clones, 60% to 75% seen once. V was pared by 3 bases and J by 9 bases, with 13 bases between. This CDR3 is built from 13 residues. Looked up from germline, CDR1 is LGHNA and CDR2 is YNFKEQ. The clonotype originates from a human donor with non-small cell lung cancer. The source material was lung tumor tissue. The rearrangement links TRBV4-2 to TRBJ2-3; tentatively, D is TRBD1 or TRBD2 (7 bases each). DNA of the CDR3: TGTGCCAGCAGCCAGGCAGGGGGAGGGACGCAGTATTTT. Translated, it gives CASSQAGGGTQYF.